The present TCR beta chain was sequenced within a study of CD8+ T cells in alopecia areata. About the study: At a dose of 5 to 10 mg twice daily, oral tofacitinib was given to treated patients. Affected scalp percentage set treated patients' severity scores. General study findings and limits: Higher clonality than in normal scalp was seen in lesional scalp, especially alopecia totalis/universalis. Numerous clones, expanded in lesions, remained in scalp and blood during tofacitinib.

The treatment denotes: oral pan-JAK inhibitor, 5-10 mg twice daily. In each case, RNA was isolated and then reverse transcribed into cDNA as the sequencing template. Produced via immunoSEQ multiplex PCR; TCRdb's table is partial and in-frame only. The sample lists over 95,000 clones, around 60% occurring once. Germline V gives CDR1 SQVTM, CDR2 ANQGSEA. The CDR3 runs to 12 residues. Trimming stripped 1 base from V and 4 bases from J, with 8 bases between. Remarks on this clone: The antigen is unknown.

Sequences were derived from CD8+ T cells sorted from blood, sampled at week 4, from a patient treated with tofacitinib. The chain is built from TRBV29-1 and TRBJ2-7, with a tentative D call TRBD1 (5 bases). The clonotype originates from a human donor with alopecia areata. The CDR3 is CSVEAQGYEQYF. CDR3 nucleotide sequence: TGCAGCGTTGAAGCTCAGGGTTACGAGCAGTACTTC.